The 10 T cell receptor beta chains reported below all come from one sample, sequenced in a study of OX40 agonist ivuxolimab in advanced cancers. Repertoires were generated with immunoSEQ multiplex PCR, while TCRdb's copy carries only in-frame clones and drops some. The table shows roughly 23,000 clones, with 70% to 90% occurring only once. This specimen was CD4+ or CD8+ T cells sorted from blood, taken in a trial of the OX40 agonist ivuxolimab. The receptors were gathered from an adult with an advanced solid tumor such as melanoma, head and neck, liver or kidney cancer.

By sample share, this clone is medium-sized. CDR3 nucleotide sequence: TGTGCCAGTAGTATAGGGGAGACCACGGGGAATGAGCAGTTCTTC. Translation: CASSIGETTGNEQFF. This chain links TRBV19 with TRBJ2-1, with a weak D call TRBD2 (5 bases). The germline V gene encodes CDR1 LNHDA and CDR2 SQIVND (reference sequence). Trimming removed 1 base at V and 7 bases at J, with 14 bases between. The CDR3 extends over 15 amino acids.

This rearrangement joins TRBV14 to TRBJ2-3, with D hard to call. Germline CDR1 SGHDN, CDR2 FVKESK. V dropped 5 bases and J dropped 0 bases, with 3 bases sitting between them. The CDR3 extends over 12 amino acids. The CDR3 here is CASSSSTDTQYF. The CDR3 region has the DNA TGTGCCAGCAGCAGTAGCACAGATACGCAGTATTTT.

The CDR3 protein is CASSIEVQGYNEQFF. CDR3 DNA: TGTGCCAGTAGTATTGAGGTTCAGGGGTACAATGAGCAGTTCTTC. The chain recombines TRBV19 with TRBJ2-1, with D tentatively TRBD1 (6 bases). V was cut by 3 bases and J by 4 bases, with 13 bases left in between. This CDR3 is built from 15 residues. Germline CDR1 and CDR2: LNHDA and SQIVND (reference sequence).

The rearrangement joins TRBV19 to TRBJ1-3, with D maybe TRBD1 (5 bases). The germline V gene encodes CDR1 LNHDA and CDR2 SQIVND (reference sequence). The CDR3 extends over 15 amino acids. Between the trimmed V and J ends, which lost 6 bases and 4 bases, there was a span of 16 bases. CDR3 in DNA: TGTGCCAGTAGCGATTTGGGGGTCTCCGGAAACACCATATATTTT. Translation gives CASSDLGVSGNTIYF. The variable domain in full, with the rest retrieved from reference TRBV19 and TRBJ1-3, is DGGITQSPKYLFRKEGQNVTLSCEQNLNHDAMYWYRQDPGQGLRLIYYSQIVNDFQKGDIAEGYSVSREKKESFPLTVTSAQKNPTAFYLCASSDLGVSGNTIYFGEGSWLTVV.

J is TRBJ2-1 and V is TRBV15; D gene ambiguous. Germline-derived CDR1 and CDR2 are LNHNV and YYDKDF (reference sequence). This CDR3 spans 14 amino acids. Trimming left V 6 bases short and J 0 bases short, with 9 bases between. The CDR3 sequence: CATRDPSSYNEQFF. The CDR3 DNA reads TGTGCCACCAGGGACCCGAGCTCCTACAATGAGCAGTTCTTC. Drawing the rest from reference TRBV15 and TRBJ2-1, the complete variable domain is DAMVIQNPRYQVTQFGKPVTLSCSQTLNHNVMYWYQQKSSQAPKLLFHYYDKDFNNEADTPDNFQSRRPNTSFCFLDIRSPGLGDTAMYLCATRDPSSYNEQFFGPGTRLTVL.

This chain connects TRBV19 to TRBJ1-5; D uncertain. Trimming pared 1 base from V and 4 bases from J, leaving 5 bases between. The CDR3 consists of 13 residues. Looked up from germline, CDR1 is LNHDA and CDR2 is SQIVND (reference sequence). Here the CDR3 reads CASSIGGNQPQHF. The DNA for the CDR3 is TGTGCCAGTAGTATAGGCGGAAATCAGCCCCAGCATTTT. The complete variable domain, with remaining parts taken from reference TRBV19 and TRBJ1-5, reads DGGITQSPKYLFRKEGQNVTLSCEQNLNHDAMYWYRQDPGQGLRLIYYSQIVNDFQKGDIAEGYSVSREKKESFPLTVTSAQKNPTAFYLCASSIGGNQPQHFGDGTRLSIL.

J is TRBJ2-2 and V is TRBV4-1, with D perhaps TRBD1 (5 bases). The ends were cut back, 5 bases at V and 4 bases at J, with 14 bases in the middle. The CDR3 is 15 residues long. Germline-derived CDR1 and CDR2 are MGHRA and YSYEKL. In DNA, the CDR3 is TGCGCCAGCAGCTCAGGGCGGTACTTCACCGGGGAGCTGTTTTTT. This encodes CASSSGRYFTGELFF.

The chain joins TRBV11-1 to TRBJ2-1, with D perhaps TRBD2 (5 bases). The CDR3 loop spans 14 amino acids. Germline CDR1 is SGHAT and CDR2 is FQDESV (reference sequence). Trimming pared 2 bases from V and 7 bases from J, leaving 12 bases between. CDR3 amino acids: CASSLMTTGNEQFF. Here the CDR3 DNA reads TGTGCCAGCAGCTTAATGACGACGGGGAATGAGCAGTTCTTC.

This clone was counted a single time. The CDR3 nucleotides are TGTGCCAGCAGCTTTAGCGGGGGAGCTTACGAGCAGTACTTC. It is translated as CASSFSGGAYEQYF. The chain couples TRBV11-2 to TRBJ2-7; 9 nucleotides match TRBD2. The CDR3 covers 14 residues. With V trimmed by 3 bases and J by 4 bases, 4 bases remained unmatched. The germline CDR1 and CDR2 sequences are SGHAT and FQNNGV. Using reference TRBV11-2 and TRBJ2-7 for the parts outside the CDR3, the full variable domain is EAGVAQSPRYKIIEKRQSVAFWCNPISGHATLYWYQQILGQGPKLLIQFQNNGVVDDSQLPKDRFSAERLKGVDSTLKIQPAKLEDSAVYLCASSFSGGAYEQYFGPGTRLTVT.

This chain uses TRBV6-5 with TRBJ2-6; D not certain. This CDR3 is built from 13 residues. Germline CDR1 and CDR2: MNHEY and SVGAGI. Trimming took off 6 bases at V and 4 bases at J, with 7 bases between the two ends. This CDR3 is CASRPRGANVLTF. The CDR3 DNA follows: TGTGCCAGCAGGCCGAGGGGGGCCAACGTCCTGACTTTC.